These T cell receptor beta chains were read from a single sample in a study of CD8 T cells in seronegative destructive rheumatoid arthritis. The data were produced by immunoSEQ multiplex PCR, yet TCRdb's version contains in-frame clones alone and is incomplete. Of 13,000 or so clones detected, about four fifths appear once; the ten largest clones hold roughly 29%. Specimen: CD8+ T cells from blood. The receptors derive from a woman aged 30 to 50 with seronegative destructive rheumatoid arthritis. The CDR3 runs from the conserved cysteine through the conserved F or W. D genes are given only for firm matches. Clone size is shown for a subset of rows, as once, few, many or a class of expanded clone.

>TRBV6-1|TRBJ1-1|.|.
CASKVGNTEAFF
TGTGCCAGCAAAGTCGGGAACACTGAAGCTTTCTTT
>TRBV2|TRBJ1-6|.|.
CASSVRGGGGSYNSPLHF
TGTGCCAGCAGTGTGCGGGGTGGAGGCGGCTCCTATAATTCACCCCTCCACTTT
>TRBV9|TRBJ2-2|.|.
CASSVAERGELFF
TGTGCCAGCAGCGTAGCAGAGCGGGGGGAGCTGTTTTTT
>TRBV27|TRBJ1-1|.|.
CASSLLAGMNTEAFF
TGTGCCAGCAGTTTATTGGCGGGCATGAACACTGAAGCTTTCTTT
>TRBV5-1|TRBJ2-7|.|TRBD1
CASSLETGGDRVFGSYEQYF
TGCGCCAGCAGCTTGGAGACGGGTGGGGACAGGGTTTTTGGATCCTACGAGCAGTACTTC
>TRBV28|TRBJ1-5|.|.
CASSSYVGNQPQHF
TGTGCCAGCAGTTCTTATGTTGGCAATCAGCCCCAGCATTTT
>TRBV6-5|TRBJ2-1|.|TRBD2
CASSYSGGGNEQFF
TGTGCCAGCAGTTACTCGGGCGGGGGGAATGAGCAGTTCTTC
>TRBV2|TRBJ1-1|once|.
CASSGSGGTEAFF
TGTGCCAGCAGTGGGTCCGGGGGAACTGAAGCTTTCTTT
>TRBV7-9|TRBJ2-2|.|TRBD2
CASSSPTSGGLIGTGELFF
TGTGCCAGCAGCTCCCCGACTAGCGGGGGCCTCATTGGCACCGGGGAGCTGTTTTTT
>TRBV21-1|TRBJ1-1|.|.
CASSRRAGQAHTEAFF
TGTGCCAGCAGTAGACGAGCTGGGCAGGCTCACACTGAAGCTTTCTTT
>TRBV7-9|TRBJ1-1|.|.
CASSLLVMNTEAFF
TGTGCCAGCAGCTTGCTAGTTATGAACACTGAAGCTTTCTTT
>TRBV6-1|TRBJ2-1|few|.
CASSEQNNEQFF
TGTGCCAGCAGTGAACAGAACAATGAGCAGTTCTTC
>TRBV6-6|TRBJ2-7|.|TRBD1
CASSSGTGVEQYF
TGTGCCAGCAGTTCCGGGACAGGGGTCGAGCAGTACTTC
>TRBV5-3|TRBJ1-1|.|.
CARSLGRKVAFF
TGTGCCAGAAGCTTGGGCAGGAAGGTAGCTTTCTTT
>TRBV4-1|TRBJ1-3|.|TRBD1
CASSQRTGTPSGNTIYF
TGCGCCAGCAGCCAACGGACAGGGACTCCTTCTGGAAACACCATATATTTT
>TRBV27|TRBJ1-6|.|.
CASRSGADNSPLHF
TGTGCCAGCAGGTCTGGGGCCGATAATTCACCCCTCCACTTT
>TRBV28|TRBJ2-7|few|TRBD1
CASSRQGYYEQYF
TGTGCCAGCAGTCGACAGGGGTACTACGAGCAGTACTTC
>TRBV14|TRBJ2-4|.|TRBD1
CASSPSGTGKNIQYF
TGTGCCAGCAGCCCCTCGGGGACAGGGAAAAACATTCAGTACTTC
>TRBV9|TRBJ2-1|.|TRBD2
CASSVRPAGGVNEQFF
TGTGCCAGCAGCGTACGCCCAGCGGGGGGAGTAAATGAGCAGTTCTTC
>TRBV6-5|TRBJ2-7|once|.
CASSSRTARYEQYF
TGTGCCAGCAGTTCAAGGACAGCGCGCTACGAGCAGTACTTC
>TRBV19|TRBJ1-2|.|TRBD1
CASSMGQIYGYTF
TGTGCCAGTAGTATGGGACAGATCTATGGCTACACCTTC
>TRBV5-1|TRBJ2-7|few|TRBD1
CASSLMDRPYEQYF
TGCGCCAGCAGCTTGATGGACAGGCCCTACGAGCAGTACTTC
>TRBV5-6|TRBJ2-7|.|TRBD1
CASSPVRQGGYEQYF
TGTGCCAGCAGCCCAGTCAGACAGGGGGGCTACGAGCAGTACTTC
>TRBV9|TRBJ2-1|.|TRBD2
CASSLLAGGFNEQFF
TGTGCCAGCAGCCTACTAGCGGGGGGGTTCAATGAGCAGTTCTTC
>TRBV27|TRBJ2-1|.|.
CASSFSSGDTANEQFF
TGTGCCAGCAGTTTCAGTTCGGGGGATACGGCCAATGAGCAGTTCTTC
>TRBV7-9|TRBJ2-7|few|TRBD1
CASSSSTGDGYEQYF
TGTGCCAGCAGCTCATCCACAGGGGATGGCTACGAGCAGTACTTC
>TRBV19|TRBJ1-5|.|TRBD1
CASSTGGVQPQHF
TGTGCCAGTAGCACAGGGGGCGTGCAGCCCCAGCATTTT
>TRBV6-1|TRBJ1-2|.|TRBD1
CASTRWGDRIYGYTF
TGTGCCAGCACCAGGTGGGGGGACAGGATCTATGGCTACACCTTC
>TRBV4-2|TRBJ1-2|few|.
CASSQVTPLWGYTF
TGTGCCAGCAGCCAAGTTACACCTCTCTGGGGCTACACCTTC
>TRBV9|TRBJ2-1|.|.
CASSVSGSSYNEQFF
TGTGCCAGCAGCGTCTCAGGAAGCTCCTACAATGAGCAGTTCTTC
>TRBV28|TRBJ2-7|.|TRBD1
CASSRIGTGGFYEQYF
TGTGCCAGCAGTCGTATTGGGACAGGGGGGTTCTACGAGCAGTACTTC
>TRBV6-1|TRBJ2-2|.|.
CASSTEGGAAGELFF
TGTGCCAGCTCCACAGAGGGGGGGGCGGCCGGGGAGCTGTTTTTT
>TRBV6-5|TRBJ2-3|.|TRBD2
CASSQLEGGDTQYF
TGTGCCAGCAGTCAACTCGAGGGAGGGGATACGCAGTATTTT
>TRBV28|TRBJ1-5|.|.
CASSLLTGPQPQHF
TGTGCCAGCAGTTTACTGACAGGACCCCAGCCCCAGCATTTT
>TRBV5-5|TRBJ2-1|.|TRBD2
CASSRTSGGGYEQFF
TGTGCCAGCAGTCGGACTAGCGGGGGCGGGTATGAGCAGTTCTTC
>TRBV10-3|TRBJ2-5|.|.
CAISGDTLPGETQYF
TGTGCCATCAGTGGGGACACCCTGCCGGGCGAGACCCAGTACTTC
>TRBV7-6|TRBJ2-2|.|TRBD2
CASSLVELAGMHTGELFF
TGTGCCAGCAGCTTAGTGGAACTAGCGGGGATGCACACCGGGGAGCTGTTTTTT
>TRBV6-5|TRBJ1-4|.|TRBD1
CASSYGTGKTKLFF
TGTGCCAGCAGTTACGGGACAGGGAAAACAAAACTGTTTTTT
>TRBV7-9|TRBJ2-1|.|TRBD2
CASSPPSGTSGISYNEQFF
TGTGCCAGCAGCCCCCCCTCCGGGACTAGCGGGATCTCCTACAATGAGCAGTTCTTC
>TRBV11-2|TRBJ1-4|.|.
CASSGEGGTNEKLFF
TGTGCCAGCAGCGGGGAGGGAGGGACTAATGAAAAACTGTTTTTT
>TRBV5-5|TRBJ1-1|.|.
CASSRDKMNTEAFF
TGTGCCAGCAGCCGGGACAAAATGAACACTGAAGCTTTCTTT
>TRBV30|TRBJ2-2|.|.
CAWEGVTNTGELFF
TGTGCCTGGGAGGGGGTTACGAACACCGGGGAGCTGTTTTTT
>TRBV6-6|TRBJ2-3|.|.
CASSYSPADTQYF
TGTGCCAGCAGTTACTCGCCGGCAGATACGCAGTATTTT